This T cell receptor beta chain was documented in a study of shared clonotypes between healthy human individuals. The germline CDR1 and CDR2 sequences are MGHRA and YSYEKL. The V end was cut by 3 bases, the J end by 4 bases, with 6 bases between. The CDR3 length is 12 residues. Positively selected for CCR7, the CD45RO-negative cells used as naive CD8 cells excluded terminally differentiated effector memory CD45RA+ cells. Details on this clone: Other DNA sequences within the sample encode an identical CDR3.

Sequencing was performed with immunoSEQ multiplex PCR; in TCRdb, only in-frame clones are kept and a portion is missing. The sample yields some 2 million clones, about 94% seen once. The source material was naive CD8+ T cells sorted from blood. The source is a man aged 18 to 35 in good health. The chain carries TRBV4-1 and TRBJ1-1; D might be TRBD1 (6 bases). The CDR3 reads CASSQGATEAFF. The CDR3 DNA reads TGCGCCAGCAGCCAGGGGGCCACTGAAGCTTTCTTT.